This T cell receptor beta chain was captured by sequencing in a study of cytomegalovirus exposure and HLA in healthy donors. Study-wide results and limits: TCR beta V- and J-gene trimming, according to a later analysis, was linked to a missense DCLRE1C variant. Published work reported that the classifier diagnosed cytomegalovirus status with high specificity and sensitivity.

As for this clone: What it binds is unknown.

PCR employed 60 Vbeta and 13 Jbeta primers. Assay used: immunoSEQ multiplex PCR; TCRdb lists only in-frame clones, some missing. The repertoire includes approximately 180,000 clones, roughly 90% of them detected once, and about 0.23% sits in the top ten. This TCR was recovered from a girl under two years old in good health and CMV-seronegative. The sample consisted of PBMCs.

The CDR3 loop reads CASSFVGTSGSKETQYF. CDR3 bases: TGTGCCAGCAGTTTCGTTGGGACTAGCGGGAGTAAGGAGACCCAGTACTTC. The chain couples TRBV7-2 to TRBJ2-5, with TRBD2 matching over 14 bases. Germline CDR1 is SGHTA and CDR2 is FQGNSA. J gave up 5 bases and V 6 bases, and 11 bases lay outside the gene matches. The CDR3 has 17 amino acids.